This T cell receptor beta chain was documented in a study of blood T cell repertoires in COVID-19. Study context: Acute-phase and convalescent COVID-19 samples originated in the United States, Italy and Spain. T cells, B-cell-depleted T cells, or PBMCs provided the cDNA or gDNA that served as material.

Original handling: Cell counts per sample came from amplifying reference gene primers. Produced via immunoSEQ multiplex PCR; TCRdb's table is partial and in-frame only. V, J and clone size were drawn from that table, and D and trimming were deduced from the DNA. Of roughly 100,000 clones in the sample, approximately 77% were seen once. The sequenced sample was peripheral blood. The clonotype originates from a woman of 80 years or more with acute or convalescent COVID-19.

The CDR3, as DNA: TGTGCCACCAGGCGGGGGAAGAACGAGCAGTACTTC. It codes for CATRRGKNEQYF. The chain uses TRBV6-5 and TRBJ2-7; TRBD2 aligns across 7 bases. Germline CDR1 and CDR2: MNHEY and SVGAGI. With 10 bases clipped from V and 5 bases from J, the junction kept 8 bases outside the gene matches. The CDR3 is 12 residues long.